The T cell receptor (beta chain) under discussion was sequenced for a study of T cell responses to AZD1222 COVID-19 vaccine. The study, taken as a whole, reports: Within unmutated variant regions lay the reported targets of nearly half of spike-specific TCRs. In a largely white British group with more females than males, clonal diversity was possibly underestimated. Repertoires were obtained only post-peak T cell response. Across the whole spike, CD4 TCRs peaked at regions 160-218 and 743-854.

Repertoires were generated with immunoSEQ multiplex PCR, while TCRdb's copy carries only in-frame clones and drops some. The sample records 150,000 to 200,000 clones, roughly 92% being singletons. With regard to this clone: What it recognizes is unknown.

The V end was cut by 4 bases, the J end by 2 bases, with 8 bases between. Looked up from germline, CDR1 is SEHNR and CDR2 is FQNEAQ (reference sequence). The CDR3 covers 13 residues. V is TRBV7-9 and J is TRBJ1-2; D might be TRBD1 (6 bases). The sequenced sample was peripheral blood, obtained on day 0 of AZD1222 vaccination. This clonotype was sampled from an adult in good health. CDR3 coding DNA: TGTGCCAGCAGCTCTCAGGGGAACTATGGCTACACCTTC. Its protein product is CASSSQGNYGYTF.